This T cell receptor beta chain was identified during a study of identifying expanded T cells in peripheral blood. General study results and limits: Technical replicates showed approximately 1.2 changed clones; roughly two weeks roughly 16; four weeks 19. Across healthy donors, higher total template counts meant significantly greater approximately two-week count variance.

Sequencing was performed with immunoSEQ multiplex PCR; in TCRdb, only in-frame clones are kept and a portion is missing. The sample includes just under 65,000 clones, 80% to 90% of them seen just once. On this clone: Its antigen is undetermined.

Healthy donors had no documented immune events, such as infections, while sampled. V shed 7 bases and J 7 bases; nucleotides not matched to a gene: 5. CDR3 size: 12 residues. CDR1 and CDR2 (germline): MDHEN, SYDVKM. This receptor was obtained from a person between 18 and 75 years old in good health. The sequenced sample consisted of blood. The V and J genes are TRBV28 and TRBJ1-2; 8 nucleotides agree with TRBD1. CDR3 sequence reads: CASTRTGFGYTF. DNA for the CDR3: TGTGCCAGCACCAGGACAGGGTTTGGCTACACCTTC.